This T cell receptor (beta chain) was sequenced during a study of cytomegalovirus exposure and HLA in healthy donors (dated by TCRdb to 2015 to 2018). About the full investigation: According to an earlier analysis of 550 to 700 of the donors, roughly 180 million T cells yielded 120 million or so unique TCR beta sequences and more than 250 Gb of sequence data. An early release covering about 600 HLA-typed donors comprised about 290 gigabases of sequencing data and around 80 million unique TCR sequences. Among the roughly 430 genotyped donors, around 81% belonged to the genetic ancestry cluster associated with self-reported Caucasian donors. The study was designed to test whether signatures of past pathogen exposure could be identified by cataloging public T cell receptors. The study used immunosequencing to profile the T cell repertoires of more than 650 subjects and linked those repertoires to cytomegalovirus serostatus. In addition to the first cohort of hundreds of subjects, a separate validation cohort of 120 different subjects was used. High-throughput TCR immunosequencing, statistical association of individual TCRs with disease status, and machine learning were combined to predict cytomegalovirus infection status. In a later analysis, previously published TCR beta repertoires from 666 donors were re-analyzed and high-resolution HLA genotyping was added so that TCR occurrence patterns could be studied. Rather than drawing on any new phenotypic data, the later analysis identified candidate immune exposures from TCR beta sequences and the way those sequences occurred across donors. An earlier analysis of some 500 of the donors used high-throughput TCR beta sequencing to judge whether each TCR beta V gene segment behaved as functional or pseudogenic. Alongside the repertoire data, information on donor age, sex, ethnicity and CMV serostatus was compiled. In a later genetic analysis, genome-wide SNP genotypes for about three fifths of the roughly 670 donors were used, and that subset was treated as a discovery cohort. All discovery cohort repertoires had been generated on a single sequencing platform. Class I and class II HLA loci were covered by the typing at four-digit resolution. Typing coverage varied by locus: about 620-630 donors for A, B, C, DRB1 and DQB1; approximately 500 for DQA1; about 600 for DPA1; about 450 for DPB1. Roughly five DR-DQ haplotypes were treated as single units for association and clustering because of strong linkage in the cohort. Across some 400 genotyped donors of the cohort, an average of about 240,000 unique TCR beta nucleotide sequences per donor were sequenced, and roughly 20% of those sequences were non-productive.

Library construction relied on the immunoSEQ multiplex PCR assay. For the multiplex PCR, a mixture combining 60 forward primers for TCR Vbeta segments and 13 reverse primers for TCR Jbeta segments was used. The CDR3 region of rearranged TCR beta genes was amplified from genomic DNA by a multiplex PCR assay. The Illumina HiSeq System was used to sequence the amplified TCR beta libraries as 87-base-pair reads. The authors' pipeline ran thus. In a later analysis, some 80 million unique TCR beta chains were counted across the 650 to 750 repertoires, and roughly 11 million of these chains were shared by at least two donors. Raw reads were error-corrected and collapsed into unique sequences by a nearest-neighbor algorithm in which closely related sequences were merged to remove PCR and sequencing errors. Alignment of CDR3 sequences to IMGT reference sequences was used to assign V, D and J gene segments. For a sequence to be retained, a match of at least six nucleotides to both a V gene segment and a J gene segment was required. Rearrangements were called productive when the CDR3 lacked stop codons and stayed in frame with V and J; all others were non-productive. CDR3 was defined according to IMGT convention as the region running from the second conserved V-encoded cysteine to the conserved J-encoded phenylalanine. In an earlier analysis of approximately 500 of the donors, sequences lacking an unambiguous match to a single V gene segment were excluded. An earlier analysis of fewer than 750 of the donors called V segments functional above 56.7% productive rearrangements and segregating when the between-donor standard deviation exceeded 5%. A statistical classification framework was built to diagnose cytomegalovirus status from the catalog of TCR beta chain sequences. In a later analysis, TCR nucleotide sequences were compared against IMGT/GENE-DB human TR gene sequences so that V and J genes could be assigned. The TCRdist pipeline was used in a later analysis to assign CDR3 sequences and most-parsimonious VDJ recombination scenarios. In a later analysis, each TCR beta chain was defined by its CDR3 amino acid sequence together with its V-gene family, and reads lacking a unique V-gene family were excluded. A later analysis removed 500 to 650 highly shared, low-generation-probability nucleotide sequences to deal with suspected cross-contamination and a sequencing artifact. A later analysis calculated a clonal expansion index for each public chain from normalized within-repertoire ranks of inferred template counts. In a later analysis, generation probabilities were computed with a VDJ recombination model fitted to out-of-frame rearrangements, and the resulting probabilities were checked against IGoR. Hypergeometric tests were used in a later analysis to score TCR-TCR, TCR-HLA and TCR-CMV co-occurrence, with a repertoire-size bias correction applied to the TCR pairs. A later analysis estimated false discovery rates by permuting HLA or CMV assignments 20 times. In a later analysis, co-occurring TCRs were grouped using DBSCAN, and TCRdist sequence similarity was added for clustering within HLA-allele-positive subsets. For co-occurrence clustering, repertoires with fewer than 30,000 or more than 120,000 public chains were excluded, along with 5 or 6 repertoires with anomalous nucleotide sharing. TCRdb obtained this table from immuneACCESS and retained in-frame rearrangements with V and J assigned. These tables miss some clones; where compared with another copy, unresolved V genes account for less than half of the shortfall, and the remainder is unexplained. From that table come the V and J calls and clone size; the DNA was used to work out D and trimming. The sample profile shows some 170,000 clones; approximately 78% of them were found once. The biggest ten clones account for 2% to 3% of the sample.

Findings and caveats that apply to the study as a whole: While some public TCRs were present in many individuals, most TCR sequences turned up only very rarely across donors. A further reported finding was that TCR beta sequences accurately predicted the HLA-A and HLA-B alleles for most subjects in the first cohort. Compared with the 666-donor mean, donors in an Asian-associated ancestry cluster had fewer N-insertions in productive TCRs, according to a later genetic analysis. The sequencing pipeline was judged likely to have produced a cluster of highly shared sequence variants as a technical artifact. The 87-base-pair reads could not distinguish some IMGT-functional V segments, including TRBV6-2 and TRBV6-3, so those segments were excluded. A later analysis reported that several top co-occurrence clusters appeared linked to parvovirus B19, influenza, CMV and Epstein-Barr virus. CMV serostatus was the only immune exposure information available for the cohort. In vitro tests confirmed that a few of the cytomegalovirus-associated TCR beta chains recognize cytomegalovirus antigens. Assigning TCR associations to individual alleles was difficult when HLA alleles, especially DR and DQ, strongly co-occurred. In a later genetic analysis, a missense DCLRE1C variant was associated with V-gene and J-gene trimming of TCR beta chains, and the association was replicated in an independent cohort. The presence/absence analyses assumed that sequencing depth was roughly uniform across donors, and that assumption may not be true. The authors suggested that the approach could potentially be extended to other disease states and immunological phenotypes. At a false discovery rate of 0.05, a later analysis linked some 17,000 TCR beta sequences to specific HLA alleles. This cohort had only TCR beta chains sequenced, and the lack of alpha or paired-chain data limited which features could be detected. In a later analysis, HLA-associated TCR beta chains showed more clonal expansion and lower generation probabilities than non-associated chains that were equally common. Because counts were too low, roughly 16 rarely observed V segments, including chromosome 9 orphons, were left out of the earlier analysis of 587 of the donors. The classifier was reported to diagnose cytomegalovirus status with high specificity and sensitivity in both the original cohort and the validation cohort. Because some donors lacked HLA typing at each locus, the association tests relied only on the typed subset. In the study, some 180 TCR beta chains were listed as associated with cytomegalovirus. Linkage disequilibrium might explain the correlated functional status among segregating V segments, but an unknown experimental factor could not be excluded. In a later analysis, most CMV-associated TCR beta chains were found to appear HLA-restricted, with HLA associations seemingly driven largely by CMV exposure. In a later analysis, the rate of TCR association differed among HLA loci, with DRB1 alleles having the most associated TCRs and HLA-C alleles having the fewest. An earlier analysis of some 560 of the donors showed that most TCR beta V segments appeared in productive rearrangements either about 90% or about 30% of the time, which broadly matched IMGT annotations.

Comment on this clone: It lacks a known antigen. The record has no base qualities; no much larger clone is one base away.

Ends trimmed: V by 2 bases, J by 8 bases; bases unmatched to a gene: 2. The cysteine opens and the phenylalanine closes a CDR3 of 12 amino acids. Only the CDR3 portion is preserved as DNA: 36 bases, with reading frame beginning at the first base. CDR1 and CDR2 were assigned from the germline V gene (reference sequence) as GTSNPN and SVGIG. The cohort comprised 666 healthy bone marrow donors. Cohort members were all nominally healthy when sampled, although unrecorded immune exposures were likely present. Of the roughly 670 cohort members, 289 had a positive CMV serostatus and approximately 400 had a negative one, while no CMV serostatus was recorded for the donor. A peripheral blood sample was provided by each donor, and peripheral blood mononuclear cells were used for TCR beta sequencing. The Qiagen DNeasy Blood Extraction Kit was used to extract genomic DNA from the blood cell samples.

The sequenced sample was PBMCs. This TCR derives from a human donor in good health. The V and J segments used are TRBV30 and TRBJ2-1, and TRBD1 matches 8 of the central bases. CDR3 loop: CAWSQQGDEQFF. The nucleotides are TGTGCCTGGAGTCAACAGGGGGATGAGCAGTTCTTC.